This T cell receptor beta chain was profiled in a study of OX40 agonist ivuxolimab in advanced cancers. This clone is medium-sized in the sample. Its antigen remains unknown. The study, taken as a whole, reports: Expanded clones were, on average, more numerous among CD8+ T cells than CD4+.

CDR3 length: 12 residues. V was cut by 3 bases and J by 11 bases, with 11 bases left in between. CDR1 is GTSNPN and CDR2 is SVGIG in the germline V gene (reference sequence). Method: immunoSEQ multiplex PCR; TCRdb's copy keeps in-frame clones and lacks some. This repertoire shows about 36,000 clones, roughly three quarters found once; its top ten account for about 20%. The rearrangement links TRBV30 to TRBJ1-6; perhaps TRBD1 as D (5 bases). The sequence came from an adult with an advanced solid tumor such as melanoma, head and neck, liver or kidney cancer. The source material was CD4+ or CD8+ T cells sorted from blood, sampled in a trial of the OX40 agonist ivuxolimab. This CDR3 reads CAWRGAKTPLHF. CDR3 sequence (DNA): TGTGCCTGGAGAGGGGCTAAGACACCCCTCCACTTT.